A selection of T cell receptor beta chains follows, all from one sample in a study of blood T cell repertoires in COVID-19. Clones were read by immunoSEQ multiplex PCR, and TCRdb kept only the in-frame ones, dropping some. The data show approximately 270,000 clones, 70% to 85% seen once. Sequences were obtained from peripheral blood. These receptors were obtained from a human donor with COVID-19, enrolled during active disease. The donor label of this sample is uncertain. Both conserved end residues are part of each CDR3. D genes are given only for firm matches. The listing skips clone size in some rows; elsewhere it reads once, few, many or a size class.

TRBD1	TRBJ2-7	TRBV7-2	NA	TGTGCCAGCAGCTCCACCGGGACAGGGGTCGAGCAGTACTTC	CASSSTGTGVEQYF
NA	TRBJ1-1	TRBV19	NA	TGTGCCAGTAGTGGGCCGGACAGAGGGAACACTGAAGCTTTCTTT	CASSGPDRGNTEAFF
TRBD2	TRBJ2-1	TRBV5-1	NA	TGCGCCAGCAGCTTGGCCCTAGCGGGAGAAGGTGAGCAGTTCTTC	CASSLALAGEGEQFF
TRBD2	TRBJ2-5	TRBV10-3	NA	TGTGCCATCAGTGGGACTAGCGGGAGGGGTCAAGAGACCCAGTACTTC	CAISGTSGRGQETQYF
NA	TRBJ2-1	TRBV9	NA	TGTGCCAGCAGCGTAACCGGCAATGAGCAGTTCTTC	CASSVTGNEQFF
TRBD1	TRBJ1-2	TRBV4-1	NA	TGCGCCAGCAGCCAAGGCCTCAGGGACAGGGGTTGGGGTGGCTACACCTTC	CASSQGLRDRGWGGYTF
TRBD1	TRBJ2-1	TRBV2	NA	TGTGCCAGCAGTGGGATGCGACAGGGTGGGTTCTACAATGAGCAGTTCTTC	CASSGMRQGGFYNEQFF
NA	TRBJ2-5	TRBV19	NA	TGTGCCAGTAGTAACCCTGGACAGTTGGAGACCCAGTACTTC	CASSNPGQLETQYF
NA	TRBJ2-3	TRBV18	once	TGTGCCAGCTCACTCCTCCTAGTGGGAGGCACAGATACGCAGTATTTT	CASSLLLVGGTDTQYF
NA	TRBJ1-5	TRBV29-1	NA	TGCAGCGTTGTGGAGCAGTCGGCTTATAGCAATCAGCCCCAGCATTTT	CSVVEQSAYSNQPQHF